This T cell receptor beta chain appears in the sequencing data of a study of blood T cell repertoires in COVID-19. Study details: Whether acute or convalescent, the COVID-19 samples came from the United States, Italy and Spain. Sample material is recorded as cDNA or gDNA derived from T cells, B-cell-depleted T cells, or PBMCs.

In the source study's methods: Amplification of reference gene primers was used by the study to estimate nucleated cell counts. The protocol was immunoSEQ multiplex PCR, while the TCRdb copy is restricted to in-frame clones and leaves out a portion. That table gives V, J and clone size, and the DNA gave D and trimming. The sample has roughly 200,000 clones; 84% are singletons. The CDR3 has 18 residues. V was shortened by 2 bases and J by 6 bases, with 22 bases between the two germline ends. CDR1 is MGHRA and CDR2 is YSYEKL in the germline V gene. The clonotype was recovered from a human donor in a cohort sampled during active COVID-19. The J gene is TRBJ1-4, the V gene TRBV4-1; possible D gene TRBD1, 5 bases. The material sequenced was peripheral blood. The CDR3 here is CASSQRTGGQGGDEKLFF. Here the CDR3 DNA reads TGCGCCAGCAGCCAACGAACCGGGGGTCAGGGAGGAGATGAAAAACTGTTTTTT.